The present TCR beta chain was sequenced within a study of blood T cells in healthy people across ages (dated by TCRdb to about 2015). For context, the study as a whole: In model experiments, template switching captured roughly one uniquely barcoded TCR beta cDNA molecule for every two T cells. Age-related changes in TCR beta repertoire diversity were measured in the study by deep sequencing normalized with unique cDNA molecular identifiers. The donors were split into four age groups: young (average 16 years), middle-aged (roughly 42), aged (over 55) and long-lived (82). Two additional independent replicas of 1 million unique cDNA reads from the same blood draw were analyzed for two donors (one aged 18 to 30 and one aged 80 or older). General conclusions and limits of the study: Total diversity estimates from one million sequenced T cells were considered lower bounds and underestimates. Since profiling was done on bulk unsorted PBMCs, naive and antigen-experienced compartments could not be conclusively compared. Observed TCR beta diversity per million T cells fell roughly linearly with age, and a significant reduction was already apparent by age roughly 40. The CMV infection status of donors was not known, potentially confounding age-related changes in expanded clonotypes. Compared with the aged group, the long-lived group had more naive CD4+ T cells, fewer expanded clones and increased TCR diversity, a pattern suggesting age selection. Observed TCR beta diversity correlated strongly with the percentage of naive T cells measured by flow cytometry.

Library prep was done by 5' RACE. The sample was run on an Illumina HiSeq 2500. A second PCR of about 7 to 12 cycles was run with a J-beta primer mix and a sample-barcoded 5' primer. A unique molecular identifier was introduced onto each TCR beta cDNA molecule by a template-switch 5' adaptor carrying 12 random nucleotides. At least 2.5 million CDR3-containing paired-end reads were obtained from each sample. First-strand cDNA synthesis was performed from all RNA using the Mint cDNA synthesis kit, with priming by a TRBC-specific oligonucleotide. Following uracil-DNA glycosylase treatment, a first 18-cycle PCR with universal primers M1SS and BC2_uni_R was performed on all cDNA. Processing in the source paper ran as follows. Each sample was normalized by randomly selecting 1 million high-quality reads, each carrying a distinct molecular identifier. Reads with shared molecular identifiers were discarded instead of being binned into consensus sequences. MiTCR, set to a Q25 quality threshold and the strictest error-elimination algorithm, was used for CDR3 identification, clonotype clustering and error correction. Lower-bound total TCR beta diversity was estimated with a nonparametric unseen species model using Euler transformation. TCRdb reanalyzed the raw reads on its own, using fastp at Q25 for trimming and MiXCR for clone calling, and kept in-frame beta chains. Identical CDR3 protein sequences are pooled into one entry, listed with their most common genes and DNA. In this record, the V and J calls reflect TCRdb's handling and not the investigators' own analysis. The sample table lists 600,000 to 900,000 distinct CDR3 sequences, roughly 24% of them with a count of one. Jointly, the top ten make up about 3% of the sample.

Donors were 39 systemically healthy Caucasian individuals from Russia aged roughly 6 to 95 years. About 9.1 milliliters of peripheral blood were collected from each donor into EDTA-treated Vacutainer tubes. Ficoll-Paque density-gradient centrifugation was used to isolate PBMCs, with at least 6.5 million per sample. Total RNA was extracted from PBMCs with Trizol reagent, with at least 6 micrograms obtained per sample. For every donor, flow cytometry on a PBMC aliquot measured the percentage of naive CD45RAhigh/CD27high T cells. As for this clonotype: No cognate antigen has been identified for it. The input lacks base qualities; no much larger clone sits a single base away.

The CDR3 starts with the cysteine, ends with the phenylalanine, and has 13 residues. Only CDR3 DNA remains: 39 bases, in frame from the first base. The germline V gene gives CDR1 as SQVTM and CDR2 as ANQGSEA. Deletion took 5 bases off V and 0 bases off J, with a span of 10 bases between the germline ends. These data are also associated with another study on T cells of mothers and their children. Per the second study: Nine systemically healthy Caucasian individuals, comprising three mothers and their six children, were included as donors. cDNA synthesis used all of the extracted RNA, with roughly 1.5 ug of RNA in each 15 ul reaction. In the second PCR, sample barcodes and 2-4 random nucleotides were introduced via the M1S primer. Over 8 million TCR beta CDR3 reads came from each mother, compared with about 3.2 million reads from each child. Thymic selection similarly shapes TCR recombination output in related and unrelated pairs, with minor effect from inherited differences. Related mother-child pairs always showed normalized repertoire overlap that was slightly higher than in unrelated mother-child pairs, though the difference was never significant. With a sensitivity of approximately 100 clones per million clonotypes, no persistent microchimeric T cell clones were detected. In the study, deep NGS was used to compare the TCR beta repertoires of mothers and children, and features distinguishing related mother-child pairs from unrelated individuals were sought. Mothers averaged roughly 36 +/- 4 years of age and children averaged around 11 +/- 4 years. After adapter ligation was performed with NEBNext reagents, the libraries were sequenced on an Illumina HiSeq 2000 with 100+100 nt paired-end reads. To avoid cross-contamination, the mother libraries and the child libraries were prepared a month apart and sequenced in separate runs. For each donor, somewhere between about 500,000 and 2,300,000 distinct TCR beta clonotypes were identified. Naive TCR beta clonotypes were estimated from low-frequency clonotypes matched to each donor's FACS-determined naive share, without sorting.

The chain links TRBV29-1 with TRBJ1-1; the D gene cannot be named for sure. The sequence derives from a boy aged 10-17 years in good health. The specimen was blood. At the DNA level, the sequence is TGCAGCGTTCGACCCCGATTGAACACTGAAGCTTTCTTT. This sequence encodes CSVRPRLNTEAFF.